This T cell receptor beta chain was sequenced during a study of T cells in Graves' hyperthyroidism and ophthalmopathy. The hyperthyroidism was newly diagnosed and had lasted under 2 months; the patients were aged 18 to 65. TCR beta CDR3 region amplification was performed from RNA transcripts. The HTBI primer set drove a first-round RT-PCR of the TCR CDR3. One entry per CDR3 protein, called by TCRdb with MiXCR from the multiplex PCR reads. The table lists more than 650,000 distinct CDR3 sequences, about 15% of them singletons. This clonotype was observed many times. V shed 0 bases and J shed 0 bases, with 15 bases lying between them. The V gene's germline CDR1 is LGHDT and CDR2 YNNKEL (reference sequence). This CDR3 region has 18 residues.

The origin of this receptor is a young woman with Graves' hyperthyroidism. The J gene is TRBJ2-1, the V gene TRBV3-1; D is possibly TRBD2 (5 bases). What was sequenced was blood. CDR3 bases: TGTGCCAGCAGCCAAGACTGGCTAGCCGGCCGCTCCTACAATGAGCAGTTCTTC. Amino acids: CASSQDWLAGRSYNEQFF.